This TCR beta chain was identified during a study of T cell responses to AZD1222 COVID-19 vaccine. Study-level results: Sampling that yielded the repertoires occurred only after the peak T cell response.

In the case of this clone: Its antigen is not identified.

Produced via immunoSEQ multiplex PCR; TCRdb's table is partial and in-frame only. The data hold approximately 140,000 clones, with about 91% observed a single time. The starting material was peripheral blood, obtained on day 0 of AZD1222 vaccination. The receptor's source is an adult in good health.

The CDR3 here is CASSLRGTYNEQFF. The CDR3 DNA sequence: TGTGCCAGCAGCTTACGGGGAACGTACAATGAGCAGTTCTTC. The chain couples TRBV7-2 to TRBJ2-1; D might be TRBD2 (5 bases). Germline V gene lookup returns CDR1 SGHTA and CDR2 FQGNSA. This CDR3 is built from 14 residues. V was shortened by 2 bases and J by 4 bases, with 9 bases between the two germline ends.